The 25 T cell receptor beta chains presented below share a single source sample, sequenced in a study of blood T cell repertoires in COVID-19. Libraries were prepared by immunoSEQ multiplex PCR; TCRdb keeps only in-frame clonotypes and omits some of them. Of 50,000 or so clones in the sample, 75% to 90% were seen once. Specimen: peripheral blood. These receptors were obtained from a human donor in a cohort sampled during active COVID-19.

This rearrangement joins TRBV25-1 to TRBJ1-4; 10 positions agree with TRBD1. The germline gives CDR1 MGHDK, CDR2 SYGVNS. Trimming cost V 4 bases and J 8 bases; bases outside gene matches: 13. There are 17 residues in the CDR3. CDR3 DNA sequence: TGTGCCAGCAGTGTCGTGACAGGGGGCTGGGTTGGCGAAAAACTGTTTTTT. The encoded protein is CASSVVTGGWVGEKLFF.

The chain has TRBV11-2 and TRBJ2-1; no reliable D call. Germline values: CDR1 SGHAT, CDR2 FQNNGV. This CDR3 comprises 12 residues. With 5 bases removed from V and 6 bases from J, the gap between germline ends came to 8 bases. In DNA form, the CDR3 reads TGTGCCAGCAGCCCTAGTGTCAATGAGCAGTTCTTC. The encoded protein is CASSPSVNEQFF.

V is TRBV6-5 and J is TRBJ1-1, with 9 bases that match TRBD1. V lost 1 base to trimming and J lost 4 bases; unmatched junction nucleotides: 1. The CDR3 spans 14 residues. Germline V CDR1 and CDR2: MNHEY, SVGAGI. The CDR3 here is CASSYLDRGTEAFF. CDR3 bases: TGTGCCAGCAGTTACTTGGACAGGGGCACTGAAGCTTTCTTT.

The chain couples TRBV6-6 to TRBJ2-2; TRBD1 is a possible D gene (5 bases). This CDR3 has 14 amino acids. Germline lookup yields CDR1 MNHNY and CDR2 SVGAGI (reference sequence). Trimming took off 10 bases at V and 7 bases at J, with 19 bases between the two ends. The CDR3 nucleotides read TGTGCCATCACCCCTAGACAGAGTAGCGGGGAGCTGTTTTTT. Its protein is CAITPRQSSGELFF.

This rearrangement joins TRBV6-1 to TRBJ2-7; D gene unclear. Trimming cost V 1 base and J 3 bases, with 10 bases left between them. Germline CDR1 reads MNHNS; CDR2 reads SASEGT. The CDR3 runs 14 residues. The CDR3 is CASSEGSLYYEQYF. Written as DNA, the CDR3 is TGTGCCAGCAGTGAAGGCTCCCTCTACTACGAGCAGTACTTC.

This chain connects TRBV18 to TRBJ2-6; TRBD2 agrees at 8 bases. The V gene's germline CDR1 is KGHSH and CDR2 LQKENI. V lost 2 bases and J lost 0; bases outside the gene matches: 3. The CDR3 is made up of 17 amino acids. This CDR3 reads CASSPNSGSSGANVLTF. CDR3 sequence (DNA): TGTGCCAGCTCACCAAACAGCGGGAGCTCTGGGGCCAACGTCCTGACTTTC.

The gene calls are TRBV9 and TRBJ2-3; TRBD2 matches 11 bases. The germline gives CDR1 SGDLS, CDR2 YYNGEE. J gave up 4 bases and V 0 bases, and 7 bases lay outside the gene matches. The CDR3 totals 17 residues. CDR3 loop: CASSVGASGRLADTQYF. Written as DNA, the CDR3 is TGTGCCAGCAGCGTAGGGGCTAGCGGGAGGCTAGCAGATACGCAGTATTTT.

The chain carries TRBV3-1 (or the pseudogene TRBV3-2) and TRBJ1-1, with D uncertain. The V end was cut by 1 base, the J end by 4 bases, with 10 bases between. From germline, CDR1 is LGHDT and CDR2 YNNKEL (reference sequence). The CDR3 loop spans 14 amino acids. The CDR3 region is CASSQVWAGTEAFF. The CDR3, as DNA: TGTGCCAGCAGCCAAGTATGGGCCGGCACTGAAGCTTTCTTT.

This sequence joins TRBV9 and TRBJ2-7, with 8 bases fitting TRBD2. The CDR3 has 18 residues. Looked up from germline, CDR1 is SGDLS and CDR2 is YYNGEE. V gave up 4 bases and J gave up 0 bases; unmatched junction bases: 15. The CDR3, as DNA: TGTGCCAGCAGCCCCGGAGGGCTAGCGGGTCTGAGCTCCTACGAGCAGTACTTC. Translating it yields CASSPGGLAGLSSYEQYF.

In nucleotides, the CDR3 is TGCGCCAGCAGCCCCGGACAGTCTTTTGACGAGCAGTACTTC. Translation: CASSPGQSFDEQYF. V is TRBV5-1 and J is TRBJ2-7; TRBD1 might be the D (6 bases). Deletions cut 4 bases from V and 5 bases from J, with 16 bases between. The germline V gene has CDR1 SGHRS and CDR2 YFSETQ. The CDR3 has 14 residues.

CDR3 coding DNA: TGTGCCAGCAGTCGACTAAACGAGCAGTACTTC. This encodes CASSRLNEQYF. The chain is built from TRBV25-1 and TRBJ2-7; possible D gene TRBD2, 5 bases. Germline loops: CDR1 MGHDK, CDR2 SYGVNS. The V and J ends lost 5 bases and 5 bases respectively, with 7 bases between them. The CDR3 runs to 11 residues.

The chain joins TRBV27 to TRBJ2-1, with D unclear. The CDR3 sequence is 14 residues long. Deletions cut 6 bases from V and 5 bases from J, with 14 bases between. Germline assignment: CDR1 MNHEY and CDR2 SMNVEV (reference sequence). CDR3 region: CASSLFARDNEQFF. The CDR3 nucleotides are TGTGCCAGCAGCCTTTTCGCCCGGGACAATGAGCAGTTCTTC.

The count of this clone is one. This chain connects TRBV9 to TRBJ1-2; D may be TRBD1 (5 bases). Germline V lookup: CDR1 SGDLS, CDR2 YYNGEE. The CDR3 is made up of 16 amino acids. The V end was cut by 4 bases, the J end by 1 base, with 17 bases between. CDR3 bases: TGTGCCAGCAGCTTTCGACCCACAGGAGATAACTATGGCTACACCTTC. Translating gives CASSFRPTGDNYGYTF. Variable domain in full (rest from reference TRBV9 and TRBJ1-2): DSGVTQTPKHLITATGQRVTLRCSPRSGDLSVYWYQQSLDQGLQFLIQYYNGEERAKGNILERFSAQQFPDLHSELNLSSLELGDSALYFCASSFRPTGDNYGYTFGSGTRLTVV.

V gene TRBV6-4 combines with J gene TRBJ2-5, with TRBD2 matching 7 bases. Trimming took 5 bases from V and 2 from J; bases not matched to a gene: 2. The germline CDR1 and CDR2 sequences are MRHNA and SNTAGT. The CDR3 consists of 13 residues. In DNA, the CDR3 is TGTGCCAGCAGTCTAGCGGAACAAGAGACCCAGTACTTC. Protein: CASSLAEQETQYF.

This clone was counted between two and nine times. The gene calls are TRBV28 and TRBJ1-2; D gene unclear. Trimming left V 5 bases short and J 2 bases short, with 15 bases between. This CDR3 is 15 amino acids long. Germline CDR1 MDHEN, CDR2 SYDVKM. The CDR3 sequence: CASSQTPTENYGYTF. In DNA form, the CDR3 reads TGTGCCAGCAGTCAAACCCCCACAGAGAACTATGGCTACACCTTC.

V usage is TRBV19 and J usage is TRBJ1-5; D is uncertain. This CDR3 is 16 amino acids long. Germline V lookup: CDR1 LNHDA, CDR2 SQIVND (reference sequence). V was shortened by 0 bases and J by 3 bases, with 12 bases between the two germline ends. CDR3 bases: TGTGCCAGTAGTATAGATCGAGGAGGGCTCAATCAGCCCCAGCATTTT. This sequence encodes CASSIDRGGLNQPQHF.

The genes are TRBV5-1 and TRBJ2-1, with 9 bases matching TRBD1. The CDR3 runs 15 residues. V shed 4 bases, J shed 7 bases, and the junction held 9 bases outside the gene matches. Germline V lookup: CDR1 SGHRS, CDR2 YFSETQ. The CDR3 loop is CASSGGTGRLNEQFF. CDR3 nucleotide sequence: TGCGCCAGCAGCGGTGGGACAGGGAGGTTAAATGAGCAGTTCTTC.

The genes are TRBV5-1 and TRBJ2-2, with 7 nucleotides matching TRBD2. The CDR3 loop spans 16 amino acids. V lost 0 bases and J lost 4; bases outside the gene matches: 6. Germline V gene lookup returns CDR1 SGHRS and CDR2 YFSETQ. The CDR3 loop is CASSLEGLTLTGELFF. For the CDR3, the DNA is TGCGCCAGCAGCTTGGAGGGACTAACCCTCACCGGGGAGCTGTTTTTT.

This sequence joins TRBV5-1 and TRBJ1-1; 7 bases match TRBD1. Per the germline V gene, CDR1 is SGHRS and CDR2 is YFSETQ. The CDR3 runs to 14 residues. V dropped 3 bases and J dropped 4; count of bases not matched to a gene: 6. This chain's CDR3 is CASSYDRVGTEAFF. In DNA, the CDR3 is TGCGCCAGCAGCTATGACAGGGTTGGCACTGAAGCTTTCTTT.

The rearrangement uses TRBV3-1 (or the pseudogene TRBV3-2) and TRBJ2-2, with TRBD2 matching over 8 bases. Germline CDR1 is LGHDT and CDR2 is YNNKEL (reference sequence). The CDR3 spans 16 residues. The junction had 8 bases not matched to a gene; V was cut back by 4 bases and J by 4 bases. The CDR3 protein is CASSLGGSGITGELFF. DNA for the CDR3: TGTGCCAGCAGCCTGGGGGGTAGCGGGATCACCGGGGAGCTGTTTTTT.

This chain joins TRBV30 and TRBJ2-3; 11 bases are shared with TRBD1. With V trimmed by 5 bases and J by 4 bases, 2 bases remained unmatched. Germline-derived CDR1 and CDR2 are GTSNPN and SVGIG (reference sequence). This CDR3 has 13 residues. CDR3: CAWGQGAPDTQYF. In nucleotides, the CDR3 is TGTGCCTGGGGACAGGGGGCCCCAGATACGCAGTATTTT.

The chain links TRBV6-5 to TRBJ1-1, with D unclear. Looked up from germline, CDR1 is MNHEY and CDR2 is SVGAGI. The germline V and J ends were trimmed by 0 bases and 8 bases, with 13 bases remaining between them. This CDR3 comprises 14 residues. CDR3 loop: CASSYSTGVSEAFF. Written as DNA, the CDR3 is TGTGCCAGCAGTTACTCGACCGGGGTTTCGGAAGCTTTCTTT.

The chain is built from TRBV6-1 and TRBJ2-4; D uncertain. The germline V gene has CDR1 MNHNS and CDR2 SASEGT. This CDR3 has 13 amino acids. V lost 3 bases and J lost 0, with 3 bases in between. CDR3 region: CASSDIAKNIQYF. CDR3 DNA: TGTGCCAGCAGTGATATAGCCAAAAACATTCAGTACTTC.

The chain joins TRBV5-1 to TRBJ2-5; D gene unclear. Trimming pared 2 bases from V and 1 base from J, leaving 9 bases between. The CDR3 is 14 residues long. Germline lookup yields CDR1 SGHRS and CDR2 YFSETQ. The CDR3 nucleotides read TGCGCCAGCAGCTTCAACCCAGGCCAAGAGACCCAGTACTTC. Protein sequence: CASSFNPGQETQYF.

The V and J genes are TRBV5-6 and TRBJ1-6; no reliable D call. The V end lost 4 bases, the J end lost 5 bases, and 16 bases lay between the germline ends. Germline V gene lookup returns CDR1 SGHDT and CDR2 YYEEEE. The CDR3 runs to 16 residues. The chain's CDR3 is CASSPTGDNHNSPLHF. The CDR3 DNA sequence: TGTGCCAGCAGCCCCACCGGGGATAACCATAATTCACCCCTCCACTTT.